The rows below give T cell receptor beta chains drawn from one sample of a study of tumor and adjacent non-tumor tissue in lung cancer. TCRdb analysed the multiplex PCR reads with MiXCR anew, one entry per CDR3 protein. The table lists approximately 53,000 distinct CDR3 sequences, 74% of them singletons, with 20% to 25% in the top ten. The sample comprised distant non-tumor lung tissue. These receptors all stem from a woman between 55 and 75 years old with non-small cell lung cancer. The CDR3 runs from the conserved cysteine through the conserved F or W. A D gene is named only where the DNA matches it firmly. Size tells how often a clone was seen (once, few, many) or the class of an expanded clone, and some rows leave it out.

D,size,V,J,CDR3,DNA
TRBD2,many,TRBV20-1,TRBJ2-7,CSAATTSGSSYEQYF,TGCAGTGCTGCAACTACTAGCGGCAGCTCCTACGAGCAGTACTTC
.,.,TRBV29-1,TRBJ2-1,CSVGHRTGEEFF,TGCAGCGTCGGCCACAGGACGGGTGAGGAGTTCTTC
.,.,TRBV11-3,TRBJ2-2,CASSTNTRELFF,TGTGCCAGCAGCACGAACACCCGGGAGCTCTTTTTT
.,many,TRBV28,TRBJ1-2,CASSPLFAGFYGYTF,TGTGCCAGCAGTCCCCTGTTCGCCGGCTTCTATGGCTACACCTTC
.,.,TRBV7-8,TRBJ2-4,CASNLVGRAKRAKNIQYF,TGTGCCAGCAACTTAGTTGGTAGGGCGAAACGAGCCAAAAACATTCAGTACTTC
.,.,TRBV12-3/TRBV12-4,TRBJ1-5,CASSQGLGDQPQHF,TGTGCCAGCAGTCAGGGCTTGGGCGATCAGCCCCAACATTTT
.,once,TRBV11-3,TRBJ1-1,CASSLGLLNTEAFF,TGTGCCAGCAGCTTGGGTCTGCTGAACACAGAAGCCTTCTTT
.,.,TRBV4-2,TRBJ2-7,CASSQEEARLYEQYF,TGTGCCAGCAGCCAGGAGGAGGCACGCCTCTACGAGCAGTACTTC
.,.,TRBV7-9,TRBJ1-1,CGSSIAGDAFF,TGTGGCAGCAGCATAGCAGGGGATGCTTTCTTT
TRBD2,.,TRBV11-2,TRBJ2-5,CASSEGTIQETQYF,TGTGCCAGCAGCGAAGGGACTATCCAAGAGACCCAGTACTTC
.,.,TRBV6-5,TRBJ2-3,CTSSWGQSTDTQYF,TGTACCAGCTCTTGGGGGCAGTCCACAGACACGCAGTATTTT
.,medium-sized,TRBV11-1,TRBJ1-2,CASSPLEGYYGYTF,TGTGCCAGCAGCCCACTAGAAGGATACTATGGCTACACCTTC
.,.,TRBV11-1,TRBJ1-1,CTSSLAGNMNTQAFF,TGTACCAGCAGCTTAGCGGGGAACATGAACACCCAAGCTTTCTTT
.,many,TRBV20-1,TRBJ2-7,CSARVRNEQYF,TGCAGTGCTAGAGTTCGGAACGAGCAGTACTTC
.,many,TRBV20-1,TRBJ2-4,CSAPWTGGAKNIQYF,TGCAGTGCCCCTTGGACAGGAGGGGCCAAAAACATTCAGTACTTC
TRBD1,.,TRBV12-3/TRBV12-4,TRBJ1-5,CTSTPTGKLNQPRHF,TGTACCAGCACCCCGACAGGGAAGCTAAATCAGCCCCGGCATTTT
.,.,TRBV12-3/TRBV12-4,TRBJ1-6,CAGSRNNSPLHF,TGTGCCGGTAGCCGGAATAATTCACCCCTCCACTTT
.,.,TRBV4-3,TRBJ2-4,CASSQDQRGQTSTKNIQYF,TGCGCCAGCAGCCAAGATCAGAGGGGTCAAACCTCAACCAAAAACATTCAGTACTTC
.,.,TRBV6-2/TRBV6-3,TRBJ2-2,CVSSYTQQRAKTGELFF,TGTGTCAGCAGTTACACGCAACAGAGGGCCAAGACCGGGGAGCTGTTTTTT
.,.,TRBV5-4,TRBJ2-5,CASSPRTGEETQHF,TGTGCCAGCAGCCCCCGGACGGGCGAAGAGACCCAGCACTTC
.,once,TRBV12-3/TRBV12-4,TRBJ1-1,CASSLHSLDTEAFF,TGTGCCAGCAGTTTACATAGCCTGGACACTGAAGCTTTCTTC
.,.,TRBV28,TRBJ1-5,CASSPAKGNNQPQHF,TGTGCCAGCAGCCCCGCGAAGGGGAATAATCAGCCCCAGCATTTT
.,.,TRBV13,TRBJ1-6,CASSLGSSSLYF,TGTGCCAGCAGCTTAGGCTCTTCATCCCTCTACTTT
TRBD1,.,TRBV6-6,TRBJ2-2,CASSYGTVYRGVKGGELFF,TGTGCCAGCAGTTACGGGACAGTCTATCGTGGTGTTAAGGGCGGGGAGCTGTTTTTT
.,once,TRBV6-6,TRBJ1-6,CAGSFDEESSYNSLFHF,TGTGCCGGCAGTTTTGATGAAGAGAGCTCCTATAATTCACTCTTCCACTTT
.,.,TRBV11-2,TRBJ2-3,CASSSTPSQYF,TGTGCCAGTAGTTCTACCCCTTCGCAGTATTTT
.,.,TRBV6-5,TRBJ2-6,CASSPMYSGANTLTF,TGTGCCAGCAGCCCGATGTACTCTGGGGCCAACACCCTGACTTTC
.,.,TRBV6-2/TRBV6-3,TRBJ2-7,CASSIGTARMEQYF,TGTGCTAGCAGTATCGGGACCGCCCGGATGGAGCAGTACTTC
.,.,TRBV11-2,TRBJ2-7,CANSLGDGYEQYF,TGTGCCAACAGCTTAGGGGACGGCTACGAGCAATACTTC
TRBD2,.,TRBV20-1,TRBJ2-1,CSAPGTSGRPEQFF,TGCAGTGCTCCCGGGACTAGCGGGAGACCTGAGCAGTTCTTC
TRBD1,.,TRBV5-1,TRBJ2-1,CASSLVPDRGASEQFF,TGCGCCAGCAGCTTAGTACCGGACAGGGGTGCCAGTGAGCAGTTCTTC
TRBD2,.,TRBV5-4,TRBJ2-3,CASSLLLTSGGGADTQYF,TGTGCCAGCAGCCTGTTATTAACTAGCGGGGGGGGCGCAGATACGCAGTATTTT
TRBD1,.,TRBV28,TRBJ2-7,CASSFVGTGGYEQYF,TGTGCCAGCAGTTTCGTCGGGACAGGGGGCTACGAGCAGTACTTC
TRBD1,.,TRBV4-3,TRBJ2-6,CASSPDSGGRANVLTF,TGCGCCAGCAGCCCAGACTCAGGGGGTAGGGCCAACGTCCTGACTTTC
.,.,TRBV29-1,TRBJ2-1,CSVGGLRGAHEQFF,TGCAGCGTTGGAGGGTTGAGGGGGGCTCATGAGCAGTTCTTC
TRBD2,.,TRBV25-1,TRBJ2-1,CVSIPPSGGIRMQFF,TGTGTCAGCATTCCCCCTAGCGGGGGTATACGGATGCAGTTCTTC
.,once,TRBV6-2/TRBV6-3,TRBJ2-1,CTSSAPLYYNEQFF,TGTACCAGCAGTGCCCCGTTATACTACAATGAACAGTTCTTC
TRBD2,.,TRBV11-2,TRBJ2-2,CAGSWVSGSNTGELFF,TGTGCCGGTAGCTGGGTTAGCGGGTCGAATACCGGGGAGCTGTTTTTT
.,few,TRBV6-2/TRBV6-3,TRBJ2-5,CASSYEIQETQNF,TGTGCCAGCAGTTACGAGATTCAAGAGACTCAGAACTTC
.,.,TRBV29-1,TRBJ1-5,CSVSRGVDNQPQRF,TGCAGCGTCAGCCGGGGTGTGGACAATCAGCCCCAGCGTTTT
.,.,TRBV11-3,TRBJ2-7,CASSLQAGVSYEHYF,TGTGCCAGCAGCTTACAAGCAGGGGTCTCCTACGAGCATTACTTC
.,.,TRBV4-3,TRBJ2-7,CASSQYNGQRAYEQYF,TGCGCCAGCAGCCAATATAACGGACAGAGGGCCTACGAGCAGTACTTT
.,.,TRBV28,TRBJ1-1,CASSSLPPTQTEAFF,TGTGCCAGCAGTTCATTGCCTCCTACCCAAACTGAAGCTTTCTTT
.,.,TRBV20-1,TRBJ2-2,CSANGQTGKLVF,TGCAGTGCTAATGGACAGACCGGGAAGCTGGTCTTT
.,.,TRBV6-6,TRBJ1-2,CATRTRTANYGYTF,TGTGCCACCAGAACTCGGACGGCGAATTATGGCTACACCTTC
.,.,TRBV4-1,TRBJ2-7,CASSRQGGYRQYF,TGCGCCAGCAGCCGGCAGGGAGGCTACAGGCAGTACTTC
TRBD1,.,TRBV5-6,TRBJ1-5,CASSSRRTGRSLSNQPQYF,TGTGCCAGCAGCTCACGGAGGACAGGGCGTTCCCTTAGCAATCAGCCCCAATATTTT